This TCR beta chain appears in the sequencing data of a study of blood T cell repertoires in COVID-19. This CDR3 spans 15 amino acids. V dropped 9 bases and J dropped 6 bases, with 20 bases sitting between them. Germline CDR1 is KGHDR and CDR2 is SFDVKD. The repertoire was sequenced with immunoSEQ multiplex PCR; TCRdb's copy has only in-frame clones and lacks some. The sample lists roughly 260,000 clones; 85% to 95% were seen once. This sequence originates from a woman younger than 35 who had recovered from COVID-19. The sequenced sample consisted of PBMCs or T cells enriched from blood (not recorded which). V gene TRBV24-1 combines with J gene TRBJ1-5, with D unresolved. The CDR3 nucleotides read TGTGCCACCGGTTCCCGTACTGGGAGTGGTCAGCCCCAGCATTTT. Its translation: CATGSRTGSGQPQHF.